Listed here is a single T cell receptor (beta chain). A single base is all that separates this from a far larger clone, so a read error is likely. This record belongs to a study of read filtering for tumor transcriptome and immune sequencing. The library was built from around 380 ng RNA with molecular barcoded adaptors for alpha/delta and beta/gamma chains. TCRdb processed the reads anew with MiXCR; each CDR3 protein has one entry. The repertoire includes tens of thousands of distinct CDR3 sequences, more than 20% of them detected once, and approximately 18% sits in the top ten. The sequenced sample consisted of a population of CD138-negative cells sorted from bone marrow. The sequence was obtained from a donor at least 40 years old with multiple myeloma.

CDR3: CASSQEWVFTYTQYF. The CDR3 DNA reads as TGCGCCAGCAGCCAAGAATGGGTATTCACATATACGCAGTATTTT. The chain recombines TRBV4-1 with TRBJ1-4; no firm D call. The J call may not be correct, given that the DNA end is closer to TRBJ2-3. CDR1 and CDR2 (germline): MGHRA, YSYEKL. This CDR3 has 15 amino acids.